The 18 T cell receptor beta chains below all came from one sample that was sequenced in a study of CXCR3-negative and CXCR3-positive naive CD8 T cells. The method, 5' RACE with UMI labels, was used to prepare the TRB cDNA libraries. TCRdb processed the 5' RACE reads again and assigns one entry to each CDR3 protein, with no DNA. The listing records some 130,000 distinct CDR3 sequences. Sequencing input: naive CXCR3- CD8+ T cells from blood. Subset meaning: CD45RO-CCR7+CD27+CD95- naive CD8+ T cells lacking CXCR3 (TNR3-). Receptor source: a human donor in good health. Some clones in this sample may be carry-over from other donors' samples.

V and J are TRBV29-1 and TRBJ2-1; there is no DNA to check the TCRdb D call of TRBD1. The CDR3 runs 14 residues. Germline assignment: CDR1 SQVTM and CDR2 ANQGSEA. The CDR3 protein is CSVEWDRGYNEQFF.

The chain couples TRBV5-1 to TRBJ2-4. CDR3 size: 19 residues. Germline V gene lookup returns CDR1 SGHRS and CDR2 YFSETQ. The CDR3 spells CASSLEPSGILLAKNIQYF.

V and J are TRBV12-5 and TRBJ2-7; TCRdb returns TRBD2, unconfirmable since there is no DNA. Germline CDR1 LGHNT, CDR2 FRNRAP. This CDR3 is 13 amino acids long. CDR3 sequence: CASPPDLYYEQYF.

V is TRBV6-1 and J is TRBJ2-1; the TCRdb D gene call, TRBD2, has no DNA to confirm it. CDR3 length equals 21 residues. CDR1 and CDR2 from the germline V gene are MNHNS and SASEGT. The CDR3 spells CASSEYQGLAVGGKDYNEQFF.

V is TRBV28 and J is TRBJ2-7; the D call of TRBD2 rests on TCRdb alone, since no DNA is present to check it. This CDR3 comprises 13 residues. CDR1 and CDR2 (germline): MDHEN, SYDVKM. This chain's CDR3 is CASRSLGVHEQYF.

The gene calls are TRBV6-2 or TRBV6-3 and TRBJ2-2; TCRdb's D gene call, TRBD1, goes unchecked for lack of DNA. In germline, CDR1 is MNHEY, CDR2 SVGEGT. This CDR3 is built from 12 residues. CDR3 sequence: CASSPGQAELFF.

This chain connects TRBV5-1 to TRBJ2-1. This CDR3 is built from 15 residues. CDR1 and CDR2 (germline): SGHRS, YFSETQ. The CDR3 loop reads CASSFWPSSYNEQFF.

CDR3 region: CASSLAPSGRANEQFF. The chain carries TRBV11-2 and TRBJ2-1; TCRdb selects TRBD2, and the lack of DNA leaves this call unchecked. Germline loops: CDR1 SGHAT, CDR2 FQNNGV. The CDR3 spans 16 residues.

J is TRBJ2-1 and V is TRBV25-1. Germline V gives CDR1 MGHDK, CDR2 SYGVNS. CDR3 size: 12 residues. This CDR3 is CASARTYLEQFF.

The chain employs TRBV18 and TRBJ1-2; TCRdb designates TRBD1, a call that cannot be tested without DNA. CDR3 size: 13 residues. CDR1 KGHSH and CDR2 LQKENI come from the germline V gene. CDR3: CASSPPGGYGYTF.

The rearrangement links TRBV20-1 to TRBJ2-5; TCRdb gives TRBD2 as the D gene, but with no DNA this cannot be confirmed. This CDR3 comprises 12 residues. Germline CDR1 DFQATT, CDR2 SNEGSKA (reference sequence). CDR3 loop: CSALAAKETQYF.

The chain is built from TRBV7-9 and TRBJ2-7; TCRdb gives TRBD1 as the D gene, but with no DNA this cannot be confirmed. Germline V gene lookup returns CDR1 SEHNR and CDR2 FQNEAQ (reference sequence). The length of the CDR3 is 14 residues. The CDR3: CASSSPEGAHEKYF.

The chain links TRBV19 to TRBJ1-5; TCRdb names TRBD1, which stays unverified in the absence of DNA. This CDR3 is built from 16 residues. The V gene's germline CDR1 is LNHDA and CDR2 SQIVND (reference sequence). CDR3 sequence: CASSRSGLVSNQPQHF.

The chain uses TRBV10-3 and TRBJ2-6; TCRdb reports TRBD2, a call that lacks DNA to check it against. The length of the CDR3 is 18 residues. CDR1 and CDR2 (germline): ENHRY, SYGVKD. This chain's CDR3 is CAISDQTEVRAGANVLTF.

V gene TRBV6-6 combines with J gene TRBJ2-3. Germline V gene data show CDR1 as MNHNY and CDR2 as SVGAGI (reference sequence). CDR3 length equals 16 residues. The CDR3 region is CASSYSTWGSTDTQYF.

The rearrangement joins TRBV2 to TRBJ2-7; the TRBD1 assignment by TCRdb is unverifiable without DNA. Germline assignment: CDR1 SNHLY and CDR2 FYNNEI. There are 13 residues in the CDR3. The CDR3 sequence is CASLQGARGEQYF.

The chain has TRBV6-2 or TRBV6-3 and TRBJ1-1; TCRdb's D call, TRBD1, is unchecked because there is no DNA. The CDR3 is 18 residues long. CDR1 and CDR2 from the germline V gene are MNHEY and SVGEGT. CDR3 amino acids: CASRKGPGQGPMLTEAFF.

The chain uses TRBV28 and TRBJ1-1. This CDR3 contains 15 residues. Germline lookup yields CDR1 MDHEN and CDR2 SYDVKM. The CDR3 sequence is CASSFQGWLNTEAFF. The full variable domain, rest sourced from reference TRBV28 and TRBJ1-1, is DVKVTQSSRYLVKRTGEKVFLECVQDMDHENMFWYRQDPGLGLRLIYFSYDVKMKEKGDIPEGYSVSREKKERFSLILESASTNQTSMYLCASSFQGWLNTEAFFGQGTRLTVV.